This T cell receptor beta chain was sequenced during a study of blood T cell repertoires in COVID-19. This CDR3 has 16 residues. The junction had 5 bases not matched to a gene; V was cut back by 1 base and J by 2 bases. Germline-derived CDR1 and CDR2 are LGHDT and YNNKEL (reference sequence). The repertoire was sequenced with immunoSEQ multiplex PCR; TCRdb's copy has only in-frame clones and lacks some. The sample lists 130,000 to 150,000 clones; about 90% were seen once. This clone was found a few times. The chain combines TRBV3-1 (or the pseudogene TRBV3-2) with TRBJ1-2; TRBD1 matches 9 bases. Source material: peripheral blood. The receptor comes from a man of 80 years or more with acute or convalescent COVID-19. CDR3 in DNA: TGTGCCAGCAGCCAAGCCTCAGGACAGGGGAACTATGGCTACACCTTC. Its translation: CASSQASGQGNYGYTF.